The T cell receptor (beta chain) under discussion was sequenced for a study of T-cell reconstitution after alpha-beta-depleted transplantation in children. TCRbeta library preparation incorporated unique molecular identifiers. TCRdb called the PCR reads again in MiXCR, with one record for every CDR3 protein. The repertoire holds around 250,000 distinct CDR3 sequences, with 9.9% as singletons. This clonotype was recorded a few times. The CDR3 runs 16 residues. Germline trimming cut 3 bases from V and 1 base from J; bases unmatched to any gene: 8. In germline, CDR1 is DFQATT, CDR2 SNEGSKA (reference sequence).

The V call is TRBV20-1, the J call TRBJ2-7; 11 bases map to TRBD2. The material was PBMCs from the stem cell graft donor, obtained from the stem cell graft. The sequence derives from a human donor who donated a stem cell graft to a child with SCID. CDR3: CSARLASGGLSYEQYF. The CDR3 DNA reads TGCAGTGCTAGGTTGGCTAGCGGGGGGCTTTCCTACGAGCAGTACTTC.